A selection of T cell receptor beta chains follows, all from one sample in a study of regulatory and conventional T cells in breast cancer. In TCRdb, the PCR reads were re-called with MiXCR into one record per CDR3 protein. The table lists roughly 16,000 distinct CDR3 sequences, approximately 29% of them singletons, with 1.5% to 2% in the top ten. The sample consisted of conventional T cells from blood. These TCRs come from a female donor in good health. The conserved cysteine and the conserved F or W are not part of the CDR3 here.

len	v_gene	j_gene	CDR3aa
14	TRBV6-2/TRBV6-3	TRBJ2-1	ASSTRTSGGLNEQF
14	TRBV6-5	TRBJ2-3	ASSYWRGSGTDTQY
12	TRBV10-3	TRBJ1-4	AISEGGSSEKLF
9	TRBV10-3	TRBJ2-3	AISGADTQY
12	TRBV5-1	TRBJ2-2	ASSLELDAGELF
10	TRBV20-1	TRBJ1-5	SAQTAFKPRH
14	TRBV7-2	TRBJ2-3	ASSFVGTGVSDTQY
15	TRBV4-1	TRBJ2-1	ASSQDRAGVVGTEQF
10	TRBV7-9	TRBJ1-6	ASSPDNSPLH
12	TRBV5-1	TRBJ2-7	ASSLGTGFNEQY
12	TRBV20-1	TRBJ1-1	SAPRPSRGTEAF
12	TRBV7-9	TRBJ1-1	ASSLDTENTEAF
11	TRBV27	TRBJ1-1	ASSLAMNTEAF
12	TRBV5-1	TRBJ1-5	ASSLGNSNQPQH
13	TRBV7-2	TRBJ2-5	ASSLERRVAETQY
11	TRBV7-8	TRBJ2-3	SGAWRFTDTQY
14	TRBV5-1	TRBJ1-4	ASGLDGTGEWQKLF
12	TRBV5-1	TRBJ2-3	ASSLGQRTDTQY
13	TRBV2	TRBJ2-5	ASSEAARNRETQY
12	TRBV20-1	TRBJ1-5	SATTAQANQPQH
14	TRBV6-2/TRBV6-3	TRBJ1-2	ASSYRQGQPGGGYT
12	TRBV7-3	TRBJ2-2	ASSLGTRTGELF
14	TRBV7-2	TRBJ2-7	ASSLGSVTGSYEQY
12	TRBV4-3	TRBJ2-4	ASSQEGGRDIQY
14	TRBV6-6	TRBJ2-1	ASSSFAGPPVNEQF
13	TRBV12-3/TRBV12-4	TRBJ1-2	ASRTRRGPNYGYT
14	TRBV5-1	TRBJ2-3	ASSAGTSGRTDTQY
14	TRBV29-1	TRBJ1-3	SITIGWAPSGNTIY
13	TRBV6-5	TRBJ2-1	ASSTGTSGRDEQF
13	TRBV5-1	TRBJ1-1	ASSLGGGLNTEAF
12	TRBV7-9	TRBJ2-5	ASSYQETEETQY
12	TRBV5-1	TRBJ2-7	ASSSGTIGYEQY
12	TRBV11-2	TRBJ2-7	ASSSGRDSYEQY
14	TRBV7-9	TRBJ2-1	ASSYLSGRAYNEQF
12	TRBV12-3/TRBV12-4	TRBJ2-3	ASSPFPEASGWD